What follows describes a single T cell receptor (beta chain). The CDR3 is made up of 15 amino acids. Trimming stripped 1 base from V and 4 bases from J, with 10 bases between. Per germline, CDR1 SGHNT and CDR2 YENEEA. The entry originates in a study of blood T cell repertoires in COVID-19. Study information: Researchers got acute and convalescent COVID-19 samples from the United States, Italy and Spain. From T cells, B-cell-depleted T cells, or PBMCs came the material, which was cDNA or gDNA.

In the authors' workflow: Reference gene primer amplification in the assay estimated nucleated cell counts. Only in-frame clones appear in the TCRdb table, and some are missing; sequencing was by immunoSEQ multiplex PCR. D and trimming come from the DNA, and the V and J calls and clone size come from that table. The repertoire includes under 200,000 clones, more than 75% of them detected once, and about 0.6% sits in the top ten. Sequenced: peripheral blood. This rearrangement joins TRBV11-3 to TRBJ2-2, with a possible D match to TRBD1 (6 bases). The clonotype was recovered from a man aged 60-69 years with COVID-19, enrolled during active disease. For the CDR3, the DNA is TGTGCCAGCAGCTTAGGGCAGGGGCCCACCGGGGAGCTGTTTTTT. Protein: CASSLGQGPTGELFF.